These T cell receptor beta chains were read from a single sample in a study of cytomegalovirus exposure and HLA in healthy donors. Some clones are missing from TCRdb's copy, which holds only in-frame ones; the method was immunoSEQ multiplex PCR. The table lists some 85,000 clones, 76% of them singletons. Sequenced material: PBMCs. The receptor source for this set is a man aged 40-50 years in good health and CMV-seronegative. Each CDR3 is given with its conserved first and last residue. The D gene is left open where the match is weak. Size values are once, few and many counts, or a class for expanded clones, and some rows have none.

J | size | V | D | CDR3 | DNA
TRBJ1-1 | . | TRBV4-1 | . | CASSPYYPSTEAFF | TGCGCCAGCAGCCCCTACTACCCGAGCACTGAAGCTTTCTTT
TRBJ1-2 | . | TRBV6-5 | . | CATRRGRANSYGYTF | TGTGCCACTCGTAGAGGCAGGGCGAATTCCTATGGCTACACCTTC
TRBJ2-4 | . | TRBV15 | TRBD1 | CATSLIGQGSLAKNIQYF | TGTGCCACCAGCCTTATCGGACAGGGATCACTAGCCAAAAACATTCAGTACTTC
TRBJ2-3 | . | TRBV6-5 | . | CASSYAEGDTQYF | TGTGCCAGCAGTTACGCGGAGGGAGATACGCAGTATTTT
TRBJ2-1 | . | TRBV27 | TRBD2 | CATNSGASGYNEQFF | TGTGCCACTAACAGCGGGGCTAGCGGATACAATGAGCAGTTCTTC
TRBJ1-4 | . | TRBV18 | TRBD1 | CASSPDPGQGGEKLFF | TGTGCCAGCTCGCCAGATCCGGGACAGGGTGGTGAAAAACTGTTTTTT
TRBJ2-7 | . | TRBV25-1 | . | CASRRGHYEQYF | TGTGCCAGCAGGAGAGGTCACTACGAGCAGTACTTC
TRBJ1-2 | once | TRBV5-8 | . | CASSFTLGTTTFYGYTF | TGTGCCAGCAGCTTTACCTTGGGGACAACAACGTTCTATGGCTACACCTTC
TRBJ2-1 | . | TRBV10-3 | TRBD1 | CAISERPGTGKQNEQFF | TGTGCCATCAGTGAGAGGCCGGGGACAGGGAAACAGAATGAGCAGTTCTTC
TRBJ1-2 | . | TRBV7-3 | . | CASSLGQGGGYTF | TGTGCCAGCAGTTTGGGTCAGGGTGGTGGCTACACCTTC
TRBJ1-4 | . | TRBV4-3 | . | CASSQEGAAATNEKLFF | TGCGCCAGCAGCCAAGAAGGTGCGGCAGCAACTAATGAAAAACTGTTTTTT